Presented here are 17 T cell receptor beta chains from one specimen sequenced in a study of personalized T cell therapy for brain tumors. Sequencing started from RNA extracted from peptide-stimulated T cells. TCRdb's copy holds only in-frame clones and misses some; the assay was immunoSEQ multiplex PCR. The sample lists around 1,800 clones, under 25% seen once, with roughly two fifths in the top ten. For these receptors, no antigen is known. Sequencing input: a T cell product expanded with peptides in culture. These receptors all come from a human donor with medulloblastoma.

By sample fraction, this clone is medium-sized. The chain employs TRBV9 and TRBJ1-1; no clear D. Germline loops: CDR1 SGDLS, CDR2 YYNGEE. The CDR3 has 14 amino acids. The ends were cut back, 3 bases at V and 2 bases at J, with 11 bases in the middle. CDR3 DNA: TGTGCCAGCAGCGACGCCACGGGAAACACTGAAGCTTTCTTT. Amino acids: CASSDATGNTEAFF.

This sequence joins TRBV5-4 and TRBJ2-7; D gene uncertain. The CDR3 is 14 residues long. The V end lost 0 bases, the J end lost 7 bases, and 14 bases lay between the germline ends. CDR1 and CDR2 (germline): SGHNT, YYREEE (reference sequence). In nucleotides, the CDR3 is TGTGCCAGCAGCTTGGGTTCAGCCAGTCGGGAGCAGTACTTC. This sequence encodes CASSLGSASREQYF.

There are a few counts of this clone. The V gene is TRBV27, the J gene TRBJ2-3; possibly TRBD1 for D (5 bases). Germline CDR1 MNHEY, CDR2 SMNVEV (reference sequence). The CDR3 is made up of 14 amino acids. V lost 2 bases, J lost 7 bases, and 13 bases lay in between. The CDR3 region is CASSLARGVNTQYF. The DNA of the CDR3 is TGTGCCAGCAGTTTAGCAAGGGGCGTGAATACGCAGTATTTT.

In its sample, this clone was seen a few times. The chain carries TRBV19 and TRBJ1-4; D unresolved. Per the germline V gene, CDR1 is LNHDA and CDR2 is SQIVND (reference sequence). The CDR3 has 15 residues. V lost 5 bases and J lost 5, with 15 bases in between. The DNA for the CDR3 is TGTGCCAGTAGTTACCCCGGGCCATCAAATGAAAAACTGTTTTTT. This codes for CASSYPGPSNEKLFF. The entire variable domain, with the rest obtained from reference TRBV19 and TRBJ1-4, is as follows: DGGITQSPKYLFRKEGQNVTLSCEQNLNHDAMYWYRQDPGQGLRLIYYSQIVNDFQKGDIAEGYSVSREKKESFPLTVTSAQKNPTAFYLCASSYPGPSNEKLFFGSGTQLSVL.

This clone qualifies as medium-sized (0.01 to 0.1%). The chain couples TRBV12-3 or TRBV12-4 to TRBJ2-5, with D possibly being TRBD2 (6 bases). Between the trimmed V and J ends, which lost 6 bases and 5 bases, there was a span of 13 bases. The length of the CDR3 is 13 residues. Here the CDR3 DNA reads TGTGCCAGCAGCCCACTAGCTTCTGAGACCCAGTACTTC. Protein: CASSPLASETQYF.

A few counts support this clone. Germline and junction disagree at one end, which may indicate a read error. The chain employs TRBV5-1 and TRBJ2-2; weak D call: TRBD2 (6 bases). CDR1 and CDR2 (germline): SGHRS, YFSETQ. CDR3 length: 14 amino acids. The CDR3 here is CASSLGLVHRGAVF. The CDR3 bases are TGCGCCAGCAGCTTGGGACTAGTGCACCGGGGAGCTGTTTTT.

The table lists this clone with a few counts. One end of the junction varies from germline; a read error may be responsible. J is TRBJ2-2 and V is TRBV23-1; 7 bases are shared with TRBD1. TRBV23-1 is designated an ORF whose function remains uncertain. There are 14 residues in the CDR3. CDR3 loop: CASQRGTDHRGAVF. The DNA for the CDR3 is TGCGCCAGCCAAAGGGGGACAGATCACCGGGGAGCTGTTTTT.

A note on this clone: Other nucleotide sequences from this sample produce the same CDR3. The genes are TRBV29-1 and TRBJ2-7; possibly TRBD2 for D (7 bases). V was trimmed by 1 base and J by 3 bases, leaving 16 bases between them. This CDR3 contains 15 residues. CDR1 SQVTM and CDR2 ANQGSEA come from the germline V gene. The CDR3 loop reads CSVEGGGGADYEQYF. DNA for the CDR3: TGCAGCGTTGAAGGGGGGGGCGGGGCAGACTACGAGCAGTACTTC.

This clone was observed a single time. A much larger clone differs from this one at a single base, so this may be a read error. The identical CDR3 is also encoded by other nucleotide sequences in the sample. Here the CDR3 DNA reads TGCGCCAGCAGCACAGAGGTAGTACTAGCTCTTAGCACAGATACGCAGTATTTT. It encodes CASSTEVVLALSTDTQYF. The J gene is TRBJ2-3, the V gene TRBV5-1; D is possibly TRBD2 (6 bases). CDR1 is SGHRS, CDR2 YFSETQ, per germline. V was pared by 4 bases and J by 0 bases, with 21 bases between. The CDR3 covers 18 residues.

Ten or more counts support this clone. The sample has other DNA sequences that encode this CDR3 too. V and J are TRBV19 and TRBJ2-4, with 7 nucleotides matching TRBD2. This CDR3 region has 15 residues. V lost 3 bases and J lost 3; bases outside the gene matches: 5. Germline V gene data show CDR1 as LNHDA and CDR2 as SQIVND (reference sequence). In nucleotides, the CDR3 is TGTGCCAGTAGTATCAAGCGGGGCTACAAAAACATTCAGTACTTC. It is translated as CASSIKRGYKNIQYF.

Remarks on this clone: A much larger clone is a single base away; this may be a read error. The sample carries other DNA sequences with the same CDR3. The chain recombines TRBV4-1 with TRBJ2-3, with 9 bases fitting TRBD2. The junction had 12 bases not matched to a gene; V was cut back by 1 base and J by 4 bases. This CDR3 contains 18 residues. Germline V gene sequence: CDR1 MGHRA, CDR2 YSYEKL. CDR3 DNA sequence: TGCGCCAGCAGCCAAGGGGCTCTTGGATTAGCGGGAGCAGATACGCAGTATTTT. Protein product: CASSQGALGLAGADTQYF.

This clone was seen ten or more times. The chain combines TRBV4-1 with TRBJ2-3; tentative D call: TRBD2 (5 bases). The CDR3 loop spans 14 amino acids. Trimming cost V 7 bases and J 6 bases, with 17 bases left between them. CDR1 is MGHRA and CDR2 is YSYEKL in the germline V gene. CDR3 region: CASTPDYLYDTQYF. The CDR3 coding sequence is TGCGCCAGCACCCCAGACTATTTGTATGATACGCAGTATTTT.

This clone was seen many times. The chain is built from TRBV12-3 or TRBV12-4 and TRBJ1-5; unclear D gene. The CDR3 is 13 residues long. Between the trimmed V and J ends, which lost 2 bases and 9 bases, there was a span of 11 bases. The CDR3 loop is CASSLLGLPPQHF. Here the CDR3 DNA reads TGTGCCAGCAGTTTACTGGGATTGCCGCCCCAGCATTTT.

This clone was seen a few times. In DNA form, the CDR3 reads TGTGCCAGCAGCTTTAGAAAGCTAGGGTCGGGCAATCAGCCCCAGCATTTT. It translates to CASSFRKLGSGNQPQHF. V and J are TRBV9 and TRBJ1-5; no definite D call. Germline CDR1 reads SGDLS; CDR2 reads YYNGEE. The CDR3 spans 17 residues. V was clipped by 4 bases and J by 2 bases, with 19 bases between them.

This clone occurred once. The chain links TRBV4-1 to TRBJ2-1; D remains ambiguous. Trimming removed 3 bases at V and 3 bases at J, with 18 bases between. In germline, CDR1 is MGHRA, CDR2 YSYEKL. CDR3 length: 17 amino acids. CDR3 in DNA: TGCGCCAGCAGCCATCCCACCCAGCCACGACTCTACAATGAGCAGTTCTTC. It translates to CASSHPTQPRLYNEQFF.

This clone was recorded once. The chain uses TRBV4-1 and TRBJ2-1; 10 nucleotides agree with TRBD2. The CDR3 sequence is 15 residues long. Germline V gene data show CDR1 as MGHRA and CDR2 as YSYEKL. The V and J ends lost 0 bases and 8 bases, in that order; junction bases with no gene match: 4. This chain's CDR3 is CASSQEAGGVDEQFF. The CDR3 nucleotides read TGCGCCAGCAGCCAAGAAGCGGGAGGGGTCGATGAGCAGTTCTTC.

This clone was counted between two and nine times. The rearrangement links TRBV13 to TRBJ1-6; 7 nucleotides align to TRBD1. Per germline, CDR1 PRHDT and CDR2 FYEKMQ (reference sequence). The CDR3 is 17 amino acids. Losses at the gene ends were 0 bases for V and 0 bases for J; bases not matched to a gene: 2. The CDR3 sequence is CASSLGGQSSYNSPLHF. The CDR3 coding sequence is TGTGCCAGCAGCTTAGGGGGACAGAGCTCCTATAATTCACCCCTCCACTTT.